Listed here are 30 T cell receptor beta chains from one sample, sequenced in a study of blood T cells in healthy people across ages. The use of a sample-barcoded 5' primer and a J-beta primer mix characterized a second PCR of roughly 6 to 11 cycles. TCRdb used MiXCR to reprocess the 5' RACE reads, holding one entry per CDR3 protein. The data contain about 1.6 million distinct CDR3 sequences, around 36% of them singletons. Sequencing input: blood. The receptors come from a woman under 40 in good health.

The V and J genes are TRBV6-5 and TRBJ2-3; perhaps TRBD2 as D (5 bases). V was cut by 4 bases and J by 4 bases, with 12 bases left in between. This CDR3 has 14 residues. Germline values: CDR1 MNHEY, CDR2 SVGAGI. CDR3 loop: CASSCTLRADTQYF. DNA for the CDR3: TGTGCCAGCAGTTGCACACTGCGGGCAGATACGCAGTATTTT.

The gene calls are TRBV12-3 or TRBV12-4 and TRBJ2-2, with D tentatively TRBD2 (6 bases). With 6 bases removed from V and 1 base from J, the gap between germline ends came to 15 bases. This CDR3 has 16 amino acids. The CDR3 loop is CASRPPGRGNTGELFF. CDR3 bases: TGTGCCAGCAGGCCCCCGGGGCGGGGGAACACCGGGGAGCTGTTTTTT.

The chain employs TRBV3-1 and TRBJ1-1; 7 positions match TRBD1. The germline CDR1 and CDR2 sequences are LGHDT and YNNKEL (reference sequence). The CDR3 loop spans 16 amino acids. V was clipped by 1 base and J by 5 bases; unmatched bases: 10. CDR3 in amino acids: CASSQGGTGVWTEAFF. The CDR3, as DNA: TGTGCCAGCAGCCAAGGAGGTACAGGGGTGTGGACTGAAGCTTTCTTT. Filled out from reference TRBV3-1 and TRBJ1-1, the complete variable domain reads DTAVSQTPKYLVTQMGNDKSIKCEQNLGHDTMYWYKQDSKKFLKIMFSYNNKELIINETVPNRFSPKSPDKAHLNLHINSLELGDSAVYFCASSQGGTGVWTEAFFGQGTRLTVV.

In its sample, this clonotype was seen a few times. This may come from a read error, since a much larger clone is one base off. The CDR3 DNA sequence: TGCAGCGTTGGAGGGGGGGAACACTATGGCTACACCTTC. Its translation is CSVGGGEHYGYTF. The genes are TRBV29-1 and TRBJ1-2, with TRBD1 as a possible D gene (6 bases). Per germline, CDR1 SQVTM and CDR2 ANQGSEA. V was trimmed by 4 bases and J by 3 bases, leaving 12 bases between them. The CDR3 consists of 13 residues. Full variable domain (rest looked up from reference TRBV29-1 and TRBJ1-2): SAVISQKPSRDICQRGTSLTIQCQVDSQVTMMFWYRQQPGQSLTLIATANQGSEATYESGFVIDKFPISRPNLTFSTLTVSNMSPEDSSIYLCSVGGGEHYGYTFGSGTRLTVV.

This clonotype turned up a few times. This chain links TRBV6-1 with TRBJ2-7, with TRBD1 matching over 7 bases. With 4 bases clipped from V and 3 bases from J, the junction kept 6 bases outside the gene matches. The germline V gene encodes CDR1 MNHNS and CDR2 SASEGT. This CDR3 is built from 14 residues. CDR3 coding DNA: TGTGCCAGCAGTGCCAACAGGGGCGGCTACGAGCAGTACTTC. Translating gives CASSANRGGYEQYF.

The sample holds a few counts of this clonotype. The gene calls are TRBV7-8 and TRBJ2-7; 11 bases align to TRBD2. CDR3 size: 18 residues. J was trimmed by 2 bases and V by 2 bases; bases with no gene match: 11. Germline values: CDR1 SGHVS, CDR2 FQNEAQ. CDR3 nucleotides: TGTGCCAGCAGCTTACCCATTCTACTAGCGGGGGAACCCTACGAGCAGTACTTC. It codes for CASSLPILLAGEPYEQYF.

This chain links TRBV18 with TRBJ1-1; TRBD1 matches at 10 bases. The CDR3 has 14 residues. Germline assignment: CDR1 KGHSH and CDR2 LQKENI. V gave up 0 bases and J gave up 12 bases; unmatched junction bases: 7. For the CDR3, the DNA is TGTGCCAGCTCACCACCGGGGACAGGGGTATATACTTTCTTT. It translates to CASSPPGTGVYTFF.

The V gene is TRBV18, the J gene TRBJ1-5; a possible D gene is TRBD1 (5 bases). The germline V gene encodes CDR1 KGHSH and CDR2 LQKENI. Trimming pared 3 bases from V and 5 bases from J, leaving 8 bases between. This CDR3 has 13 residues. CDR3 nucleotides: TGTGCCAGCTCACCCATACAGGATCAGCCCCAGCATTTT. It translates to CASSPIQDQPQHF.

With respect to this clonotype: One end of the junction varies from germline; a read error may be responsible. V gene TRBV20-1 combines with J gene TRBJ1-2; D is ambiguous. CDR1 is DFQATT and CDR2 is SNEGSKA in the germline V gene (reference sequence). This CDR3 contains 13 residues. The DNA for the CDR3 is TGCAGTGCTACCCAAGGAGCTAACTATGGCTGCACCTTC. Translating gives CSATQGANYGCTF.

The V call is TRBV5-1, the J call TRBJ1-1; 8 positions match TRBD1. The CDR3 covers 16 residues. V shed 2 bases and J 0 bases; nucleotides not matched to a gene: 6. Looked up from germline, CDR1 is SGHRS and CDR2 is YFSETQ. CDR3 DNA: TGCGCCAGCAGCTTTGCCGGGACAGGTATGAACACTGAAGCTTTCTTT. Translation: CASSFAGTGMNTEAFF.

At least ten counts were recorded for this clonotype. The J gene is TRBJ2-7, the V gene TRBV9; tentative D call: TRBD1 (6 bases). V lost 0 bases to trimming and J lost 1 base, with 11 bases between them. CDR1 is SGDLS, CDR2 YYNGEE, per germline. There are 15 residues in the CDR3. Here the CDR3 DNA reads TGTGCCAGCAGCGTAGGGCCAGGGGAGTCCTACGAGCAGTACTTC. As protein: CASSVGPGESYEQYF.

This clonotype showed up just once. The chain has TRBV10-2 and TRBJ2-1, with 7 nucleotides matching TRBD1. From germline, CDR1 is WSHSY and CDR2 SAAADI. V was clipped by 4 bases and J by 3 bases; unmatched bases: 6. This CDR3 spans 15 amino acids. CDR3 protein: CASSGWDSFYNEQFF. CDR3 in DNA: TGCGCCAGCAGTGGCTGGGACAGCTTCTACAATGAGCAGTTCTTC.

This clonotype showed up just a few times. The V call is TRBV7-2, the J call TRBJ2-4; D gene unclear. The J call may be in error: the DNA end matches TRBJ2-5 better. The germline CDR1 and CDR2 sequences are SGHTA and FQGNSA. The CDR3 extends over 12 amino acids. The CDR3: CASSFFSETQYF. DNA for the CDR3: TGTGCCAGCAGCTTTTTTTCGGAGACCCAGTACTTC.

This clonotype showed up many times. The CDR3 nucleotides read TGCAGCGTTGCGGAGGGGGCCTACGAGCAGTACTTC. Protein: CSVAEGAYEQYF. The gene calls are TRBV29-1 and TRBJ2-7; perhaps D is TRBD1 or TRBD2 (6 bases each). V lost 4 bases and J 2 bases, leaving 9 bases between the germline ends. CDR3 length: 12 amino acids. Germline CDR1 SQVTM, CDR2 ANQGSEA.

This clonotype was seen a handful of times. The V call is TRBV5-1, the J call TRBJ2-3, with 10 bases aligning to TRBD2. The V gene end was trimmed by 2 bases and the J gene end by 4 bases; junction bases not matched to a gene: 4. Looked up from germline, CDR1 is SGHRS and CDR2 is YFSETQ. This CDR3 region has 15 residues. CDR3 nucleotides: TGCGCCAGCAGCTTCACTAGCGGGATATCAGATACGCAGTATTTT. Residues: CASSFTSGISDTQYF.

The CDR3 DNA sequence: TGCGCCAGCAGCCCCCTCGGACTAGCGGCGGCCGAGCAGTACTTC. Translation gives CASSPLGLAAAEQYF. The chain joins TRBV4-1 to TRBJ2-7; 10 bases agree with TRBD2. The trim removed 4 bases at V and 6 bases at J, leaving 9 bases unmatched. The CDR3 contains 15 residues. The V gene's germline CDR1 is MGHRA and CDR2 YSYEKL.

At least ten counts were recorded for this clonotype. The chain joins TRBV20-1 to TRBJ2-1, with a tentative D call TRBD2 (5 bases). This CDR3 contains 14 residues. V lost 5 bases and J 0 bases, leaving 11 bases between the germline ends. In germline, CDR1 is DFQATT, CDR2 SNEGSKA (reference sequence). The CDR3 bases are TGCAGTGCTCTCTCTGGGAGCTCCTACAATGAGCAGTTCTTC. The encoded protein is CSALSGSSYNEQFF.

With respect to this clonotype: The junction does not match germline at one end; this may be a read error. The chain has TRBV7-9 and TRBJ2-1; D is undetermined. The CDR3 runs to 16 residues. Germline V gene data show CDR1 as SEHNR and CDR2 as FQNEAQ (reference sequence). CDR3: CACSPRTGSSYNEQFF. The CDR3 DNA sequence: TGTGCCTGCAGCCCTAGGACGGGTAGCTCCTACAATGAGCAGTTCTTC.

As to this clonotype: A much larger clone differs by one base, so this may be a read error. The chain employs TRBV7-8 and TRBJ2-1, with no clear D. This CDR3 comprises 15 residues. The germline CDR1 and CDR2 sequences are SGHVS and FQNEAQ. For the CDR3, the DNA is TGTGCCGGCAGCTTAGGCGTCCCCTCCTACAATGAGCAGTTCTTC. The encoded protein is CAGSLGVPSYNEQFF.

The CDR3 region has the DNA TGTGCCAGCAGCGCGGACGGGAGGAATGAGCAGTTCTTC. This translates into CASSADGRNEQFF. The chain employs TRBV9 and TRBJ2-1, with 7 bases matching TRBD2. This CDR3 spans 13 amino acids. Germline V gene lookup returns CDR1 SGDLS and CDR2 YYNGEE. J was trimmed by 7 bases and V by 3 bases; bases with no gene match: 4.

This clonotype occurred a few times. V usage is TRBV9 and J usage is TRBJ2-1, with unresolved D. The CDR3 spans 15 residues. V lost 0 bases and J 9 bases, leaving 16 bases between the germline ends. Germline CDR1 is SGDLS and CDR2 is YYNGEE. The CDR3 here is CASSVDGAETSEQFF. The CDR3 region has the DNA TGTGCCAGCAGCGTAGATGGTGCGGAAACCAGTGAGCAGTTCTTC.

The V gene is TRBV11-2, the J gene TRBJ2-2; D unclear. V was pared by 5 bases and J by 5 bases, with 12 bases between. There are 14 residues in the CDR3. Germline-derived CDR1 and CDR2 are SGHAT and FQNNGV. For the CDR3, the DNA is TGTGCCAGCAGCCCCTTCGGGCGTACCGGGGAGCTGTTTTTT. Translating gives CASSPFGRTGELFF.

The chain recombines TRBV27 with TRBJ2-7; TRBD2 matches at 10 bases. CDR3 length: 16 amino acids. CDR1 and CDR2 from the germline V gene are MNHEY and SMNVEV (reference sequence). Trimming took 5 bases from V and 4 from J; bases not matched to a gene: 11. The CDR3 bases are TGTGCCAGCAGTCAGTCATCGGGACTAGCGAGGTACGAGCAGTACTTC. Translating it yields CASSQSSGLARYEQYF.

The genes are TRBV20-1 and TRBJ2-1, with 7 bases identical to TRBD1. V lost 3 bases to trimming and J lost 7 bases; unmatched junction nucleotides: 6. The CDR3 spans 13 residues. The germline gives CDR1 DFQATT, CDR2 SNEGSKA (reference sequence). The CDR3 bases are TGCAGTGCTAGGAGGGGGCCGGGGAATGAGCAGTTCTTC. Protein product: CSARRGPGNEQFF.

In nucleotides, the CDR3 is TGCAGTGCTAGAAGTCTAGCGGAAGCCTACAATGAGCAGTTCTTC. Amino acids: CSARSLAEAYNEQFF. V gene TRBV20-1 combines with J gene TRBJ2-1, with 7 bases matching TRBD2. This CDR3 contains 15 residues. V lost 2 bases and J lost 2; bases outside the gene matches: 6. Germline V CDR1 and CDR2: DFQATT, SNEGSKA (reference sequence).

This clonotype turned up a few times. The chain links TRBV10-3 to TRBJ2-2, with D uncertain. Germline V lookup: CDR1 ENHRY, CDR2 SYGVKD. Deletions cut 11 bases from V and 2 bases from J, with 6 bases between. The CDR3 has 11 amino acids. The CDR3 protein is CACRNTGELFF. CDR3 in DNA: TGTGCCTGCAGAAACACCGGGGAGCTGTTTTTT.

This clonotype was counted ten times or more. The chain links TRBV4-2 to TRBJ1-2; D perhaps matches TRBD1 (6 bases). Looked up from germline, CDR1 is LGHNA and CDR2 is YNFKEQ. The V and J ends lost 1 base and 8 bases respectively, with 14 bases between them. The CDR3 is 14 amino acids. The CDR3 region has the DNA TGTGCCAGCAGCCAAGGAGGGGGTCTGGGCGGCTACACCTTC. It translates to CASSQGGGLGGYTF.

The CDR3 here is CASSTVGQGGFNEQFF. As DNA, the CDR3 is TGTGCCAGCAGTACGGTTGGACAGGGGGGATTCAATGAGCAGTTCTTC. The chain uses TRBV6-5 and TRBJ2-1; 10 bases are a match to TRBD1. Per the germline V gene, CDR1 is MNHEY and CDR2 is SVGAGI. V shed 5 bases, J shed 6 bases, and the junction held 10 bases outside the gene matches. The CDR3 runs 16 residues.

This chain uses TRBV9 with TRBJ1-2; no firm D call. CDR3 length: 13 residues. V lost 6 bases and J lost 2, with 11 bases in between. Germline assignment: CDR1 SGDLS and CDR2 YYNGEE. In DNA, the CDR3 is TGTGCCAGCACAGCGGGAATGAACTATGGCTACACCTTC. This encodes CASTAGMNYGYTF.

This rearrangement joins TRBV20-1 to TRBJ1-2, with D maybe TRBD1 (5 bases). Germline V gene sequence: CDR1 DFQATT, CDR2 SNEGSKA (reference sequence). The V and J ends lost 5 bases and 7 bases respectively, with 20 bases between them. CDR3 length: 14 residues. CDR3 sequence: CSASVGRVILGYTF. The CDR3 DNA follows: TGCAGTGCTTCCGTGGGCAGGGTTATCCTTGGCTACACCTTC.